This record covers a single T cell receptor beta chain. Constant-segment-primed 5'RACE gave TCR alpha and TCR beta cDNA libraries with sample barcodes and UMIs. TCRdb independently ran MiXCR on the 5' RACE reads; one entry per CDR3 protein. The data contain 300,000 to 400,000 distinct CDR3 sequences, 13% to 15% of them singletons. The CDR3 runs 16 residues. CDR1 MNHEY and CDR2 SVGEGT come from the germline V gene. V was cut by 5 bases and J by 4 bases, with 18 bases left in between. This specimen belongs to a study of T-cell memory formation after mild COVID-19. The sample taken for sequencing was PBMCs or a T cell subset sorted from them (not recorded which). This clonotype was obtained from a man younger than 35 who had mild COVID-19 (a few samples of this study predate the infection). Cell type and time point are not known. The chain is built from TRBV6-2 or TRBV6-3 and TRBJ1-5; maybe TRBD1 (5 bases). CDR3 in DNA: TGTGCCAGCAGTCCACCGTATGAGGGGAGGAATCAGCCCCAGCATTTT. It yields the protein CASSPPYEGRNQPQHF.